This T cell receptor beta chain was sequenced for a study of blood T cell repertoires in COVID-19. For the study at large: Samples taken during acute and convalescent COVID-19 were collected in the United States, Italy and Spain.

In the original analysis: From reference gene primer amplification, estimates of nucleated cell counts were derived. Clones were sequenced by immunoSEQ multiplex PCR, and TCRdb holds only the in-frame ones, with some missing. From that table come the V and J calls and clone size; the DNA was used to work out D and trimming. The sample consists of a few hundred thousand clones, 75% to 90% of them appearing once. Cohorts were assigned according to the clinical history that participants reported. The V segment lost 2 bases and the J segment 1 base; nucleotides outside the gene matches: 5. The CDR3 loop spans 16 amino acids. CDR1 LGHNA and CDR2 YNFKEQ come from the germline V gene.

The chain joins TRBV4-2 to TRBJ2-7; the match to TRBD1 covers 10 bases. This receptor was obtained from a man younger than 35 who had recovered from COVID-19. The sample taken for sequencing was PBMCs or T cells enriched from blood (not recorded which). The CDR3 sequence is CASSQPPGQGSYEQYF. CDR3 nucleotide sequence: TGTGCCAGCAGCCAACCACCGGGACAGGGGTCCTACGAGCAGTACTTC.